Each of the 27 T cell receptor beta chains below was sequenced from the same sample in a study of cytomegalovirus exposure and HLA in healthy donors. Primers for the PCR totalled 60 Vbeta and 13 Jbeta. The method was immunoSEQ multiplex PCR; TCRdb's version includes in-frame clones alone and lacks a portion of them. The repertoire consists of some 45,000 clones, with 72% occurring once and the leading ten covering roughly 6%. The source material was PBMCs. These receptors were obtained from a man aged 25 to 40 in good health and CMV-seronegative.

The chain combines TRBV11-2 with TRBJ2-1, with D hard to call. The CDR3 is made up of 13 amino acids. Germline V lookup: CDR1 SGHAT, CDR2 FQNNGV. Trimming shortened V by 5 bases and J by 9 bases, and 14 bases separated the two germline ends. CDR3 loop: CASSPPAPGEQFF. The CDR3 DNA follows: TGTGCCAGCAGCCCCCCCGCCCCAGGTGAGCAGTTCTTC.

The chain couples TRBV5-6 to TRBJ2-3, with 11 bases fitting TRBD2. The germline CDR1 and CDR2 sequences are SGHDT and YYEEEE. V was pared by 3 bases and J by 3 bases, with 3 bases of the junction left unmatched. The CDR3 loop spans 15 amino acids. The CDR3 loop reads CASSSTSGSTDTQYF. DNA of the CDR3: TGTGCCAGCAGCTCAACTAGCGGGAGTACAGATACGCAGTATTTT.

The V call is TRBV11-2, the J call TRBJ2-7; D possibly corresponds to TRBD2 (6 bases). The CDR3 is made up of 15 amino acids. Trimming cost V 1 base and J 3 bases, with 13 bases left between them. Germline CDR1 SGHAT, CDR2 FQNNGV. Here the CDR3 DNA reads TGTGCCAGCAGCTTAGCACCTAGCGTCAACTACGAGCAGTACTTC. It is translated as CASSLAPSVNYEQYF.

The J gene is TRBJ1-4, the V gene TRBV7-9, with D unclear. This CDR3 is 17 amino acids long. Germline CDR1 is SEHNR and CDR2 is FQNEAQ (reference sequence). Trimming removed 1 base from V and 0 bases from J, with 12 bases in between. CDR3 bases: TGTGCCAGCAGCTTAGTGACGGGAATTGCAACTAATGAAAAACTGTTTTTT. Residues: CASSLVTGIATNEKLFF.

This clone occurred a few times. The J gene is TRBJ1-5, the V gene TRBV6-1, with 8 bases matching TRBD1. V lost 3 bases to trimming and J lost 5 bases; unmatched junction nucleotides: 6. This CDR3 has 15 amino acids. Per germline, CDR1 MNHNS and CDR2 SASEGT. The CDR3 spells CASSEGQEGYQPQHF. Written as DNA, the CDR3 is TGTGCCAGCAGTGAGGGACAGGAAGGATATCAGCCCCAGCATTTT.

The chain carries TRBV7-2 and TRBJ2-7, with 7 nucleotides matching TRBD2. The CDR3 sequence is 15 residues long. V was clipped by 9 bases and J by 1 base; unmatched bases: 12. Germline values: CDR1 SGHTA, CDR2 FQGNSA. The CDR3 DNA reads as TGTGCCAGGTTGCTTGGGACTACGATTTCCTACGAGCAGTACTTC. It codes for CARLLGTTISYEQYF.

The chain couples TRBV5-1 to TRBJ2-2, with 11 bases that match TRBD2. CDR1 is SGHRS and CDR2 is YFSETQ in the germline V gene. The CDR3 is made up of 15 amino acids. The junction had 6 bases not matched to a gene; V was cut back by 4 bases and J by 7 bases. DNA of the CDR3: TGCGCCAGCAGCCAGGGACTAGCGGTGGTCGGGGAGCTGTTTTTT. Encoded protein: CASSQGLAVVGELFF.

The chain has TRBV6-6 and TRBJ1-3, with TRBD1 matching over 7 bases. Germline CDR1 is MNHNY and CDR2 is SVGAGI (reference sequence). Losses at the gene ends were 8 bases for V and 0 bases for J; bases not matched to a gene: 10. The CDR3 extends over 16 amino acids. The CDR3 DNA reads TGTGCCAGCGGAGGAGACAGGGCCGTCTCTGGAAACACCATATATTTT. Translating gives CASGGDRAVSGNTIYF.

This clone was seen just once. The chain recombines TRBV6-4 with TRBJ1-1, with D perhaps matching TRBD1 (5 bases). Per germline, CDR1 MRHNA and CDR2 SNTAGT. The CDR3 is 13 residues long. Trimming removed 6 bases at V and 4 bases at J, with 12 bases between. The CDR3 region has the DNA TGTGCCAGCAGCAGGCAGGGTGGCACTGAAGCTTTCTTT. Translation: CASSRQGGTEAFF.

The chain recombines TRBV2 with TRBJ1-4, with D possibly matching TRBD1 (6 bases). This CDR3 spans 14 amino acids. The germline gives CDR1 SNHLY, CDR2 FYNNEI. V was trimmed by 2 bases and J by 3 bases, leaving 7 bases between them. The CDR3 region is CASSEQGPNEKLFF. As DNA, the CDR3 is TGTGCCAGCAGTGAACAGGGGCCTAATGAAAAACTGTTTTTT.

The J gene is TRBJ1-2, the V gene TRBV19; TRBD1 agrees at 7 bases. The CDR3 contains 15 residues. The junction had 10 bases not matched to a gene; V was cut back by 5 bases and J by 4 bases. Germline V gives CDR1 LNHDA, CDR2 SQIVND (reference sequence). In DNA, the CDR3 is TGTGCCAGTAGTGAAGGGCCGGGACAGCCCTATGGCTACACCTTC. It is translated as CASSEGPGQPYGYTF.

CDR3 residues: CSVSPFGAGGPYEQFF. CDR3 bases: TGCAGCGTATCCCCCTTTGGAGCGGGAGGGCCCTATGAGCAGTTCTTC. V gene TRBV29-1 combines with J gene TRBJ2-1; 10 nucleotides align to TRBD2. Germline V gene sequence: CDR1 SQVTM, CDR2 ANQGSEA. V lost 6 bases and J lost 8; bases outside the gene matches: 16. This CDR3 region has 16 residues.

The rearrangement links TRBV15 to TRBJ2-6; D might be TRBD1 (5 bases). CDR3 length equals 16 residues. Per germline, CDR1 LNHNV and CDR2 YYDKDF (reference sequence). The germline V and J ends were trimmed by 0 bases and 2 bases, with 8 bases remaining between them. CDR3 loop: CATSRERQTGANVLTF. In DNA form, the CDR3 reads TGTGCCACCAGCAGAGAGCGACAGACTGGGGCCAACGTCCTGACTTTC.

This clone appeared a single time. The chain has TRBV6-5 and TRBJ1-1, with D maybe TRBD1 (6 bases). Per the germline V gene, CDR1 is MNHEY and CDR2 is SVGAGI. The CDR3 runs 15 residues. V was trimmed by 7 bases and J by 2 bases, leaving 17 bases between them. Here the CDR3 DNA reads TGTGCCAGCACCCCGGCGGGGGCGGTAAACACTGAAGCTTTCTTT. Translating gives CASTPAGAVNTEAFF.

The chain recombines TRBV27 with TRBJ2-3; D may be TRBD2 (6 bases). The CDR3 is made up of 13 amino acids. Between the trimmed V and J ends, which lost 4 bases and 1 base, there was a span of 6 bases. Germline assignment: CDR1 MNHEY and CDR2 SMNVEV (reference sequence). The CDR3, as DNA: TGTGCCAGCAGTTCGGGAGGCACAGATACGCAGTATTTT. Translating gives CASSSGGTDTQYF.

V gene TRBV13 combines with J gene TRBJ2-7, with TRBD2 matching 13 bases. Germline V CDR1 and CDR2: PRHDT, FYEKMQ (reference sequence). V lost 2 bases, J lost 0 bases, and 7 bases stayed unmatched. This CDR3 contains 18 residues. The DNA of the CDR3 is TGTGCCAGCAGCTTATGGACTAGCGGGAGCGGAAGCTCCTACGAGCAGTACTTC. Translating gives CASSLWTSGSGSSYEQYF.

CDR3 sequence (DNA): TGCGCCAGCAGCTTGCAACCCCCAGGGGGCGAAGGGGAGACCCAGTACTTC. Amino acids: CASSLQPPGGEGETQYF. The V call is TRBV5-1, the J call TRBJ2-5; 8 nucleotides match TRBD1. V lost 1 base to trimming and J lost 5 bases; unmatched junction nucleotides: 13. CDR1 and CDR2 (germline): SGHRS, YFSETQ. CDR3 size: 17 residues.

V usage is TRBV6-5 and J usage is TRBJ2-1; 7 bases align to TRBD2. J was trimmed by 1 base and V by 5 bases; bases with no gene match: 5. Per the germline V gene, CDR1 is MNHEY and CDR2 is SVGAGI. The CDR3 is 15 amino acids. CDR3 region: CASSIGGSSYNEQFF. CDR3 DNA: TGTGCCAGCAGTATCGGCGGGAGTTCCTACAATGAGCAGTTCTTC.

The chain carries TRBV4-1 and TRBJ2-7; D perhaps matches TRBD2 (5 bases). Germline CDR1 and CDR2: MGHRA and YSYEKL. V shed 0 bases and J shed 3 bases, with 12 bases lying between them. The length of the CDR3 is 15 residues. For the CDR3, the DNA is TGCGCCAGCAGCCAAGAATCAGCAGACTACTACGAGCAGTACTTC. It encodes CASSQESADYYEQYF.

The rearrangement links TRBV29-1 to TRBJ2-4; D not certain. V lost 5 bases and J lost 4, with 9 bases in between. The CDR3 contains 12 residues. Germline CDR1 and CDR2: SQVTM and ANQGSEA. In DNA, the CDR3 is TGCAGCGTTTACGACAATAAAAACATTCAGTACTTC. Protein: CSVYDNKNIQYF.

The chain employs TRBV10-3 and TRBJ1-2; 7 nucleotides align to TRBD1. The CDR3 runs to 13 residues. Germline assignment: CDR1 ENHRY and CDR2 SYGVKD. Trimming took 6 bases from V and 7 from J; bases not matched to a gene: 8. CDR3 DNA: TGTGCCATCAGCCTAGACAGGGTCATTGGCTACACCTTC. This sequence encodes CAISLDRVIGYTF.

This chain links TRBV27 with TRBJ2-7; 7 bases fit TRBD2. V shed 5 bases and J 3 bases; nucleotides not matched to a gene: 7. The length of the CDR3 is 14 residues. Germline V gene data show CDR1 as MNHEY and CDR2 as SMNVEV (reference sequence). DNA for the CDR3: TGTGCCAGCAGTCCCGCGGGCGGGAGCTACGAGCAGTACTTC. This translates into CASSPAGGSYEQYF.

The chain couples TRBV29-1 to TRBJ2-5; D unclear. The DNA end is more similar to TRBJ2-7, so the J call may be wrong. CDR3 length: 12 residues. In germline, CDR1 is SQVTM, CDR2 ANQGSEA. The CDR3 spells CSVRLSHYEQYF. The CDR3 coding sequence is TGCAGCGTTCGATTGTCGCATTACGAGCAGTACTTC.

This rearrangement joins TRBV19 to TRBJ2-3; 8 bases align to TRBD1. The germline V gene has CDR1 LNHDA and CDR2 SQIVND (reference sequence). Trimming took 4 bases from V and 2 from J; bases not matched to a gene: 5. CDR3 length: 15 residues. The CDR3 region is CASSTRGQVTDTQYF. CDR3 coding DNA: TGTGCCAGTAGTACCCGGGGACAGGTCACAGATACGCAGTATTTT.

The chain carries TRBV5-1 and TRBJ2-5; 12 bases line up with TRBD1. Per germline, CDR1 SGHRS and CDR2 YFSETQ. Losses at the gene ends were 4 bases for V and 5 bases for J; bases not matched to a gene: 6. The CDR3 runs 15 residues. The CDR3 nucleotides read TGCGCCAGCAGCACGGGACAGGGGGCAATTGAGACCCAGTACTTC. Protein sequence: CASSTGQGAIETQYF.

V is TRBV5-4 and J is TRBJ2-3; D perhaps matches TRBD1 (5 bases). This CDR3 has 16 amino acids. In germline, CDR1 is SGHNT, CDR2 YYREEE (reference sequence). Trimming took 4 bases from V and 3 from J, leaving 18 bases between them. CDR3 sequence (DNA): TGTGCCAGCAGCCCAGGTGTCAGGGCGACGACAGATACGCAGTATTTT. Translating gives CASSPGVRATTDTQYF.

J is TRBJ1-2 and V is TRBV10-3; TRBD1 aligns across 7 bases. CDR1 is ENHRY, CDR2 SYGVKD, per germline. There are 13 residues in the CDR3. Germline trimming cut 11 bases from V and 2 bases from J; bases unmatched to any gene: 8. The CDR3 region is CALGGQANYGYTF. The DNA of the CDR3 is TGTGCCCTCGGCGGACAGGCAAACTATGGCTACACCTTC.